This is a list of T cell receptor beta chains from one sample in a study of T cells in Graves' hyperthyroidism and ophthalmopathy. TCRdb re-called the multiplex PCR reads with MiXCR, one entry per CDR3 protein. The table has about 290,000 distinct CDR3 sequences, about an eighth seen once. Sequencing was performed on blood. These receptors all stem from a young woman with Graves' hyperthyroidism that later progressed to Graves' ophthalmopathy. CDR3s include the opening cysteine and the closing phenylalanine or tryptophan. Each record gives: clone size, V gene, J gene, D gene, CDR3 DNA, CDR3 protein. D genes are given only for firm matches. Expanded clones are given a class, and other clones once, few, many or no size at all.

size: many
V: TRBV7-3
J: TRBJ2-7
D: .
DNA: TGTGCCAGCAGCTTAAGCCAGGACTCCTACGAGCAGTACTTC
CDR3: CASSLSQDSYEQYF

size: few
V: TRBV27
J: TRBJ2-7
D: TRBD2
DNA: TGTGCCAGCAGTTTAAGCGGGGACTCCTACGAGCAGTACTTC
CDR3: CASSLSGDSYEQYF

size: .
V: TRBV5-1
J: TRBJ2-1
D: .
DNA: TGCGCCAGCAGCTTGAGGCTGGGGGATGAGCAGTTCTTC
CDR3: CASSLRLGDEQFF

size: many
V: TRBV7-9
J: TRBJ1-1
D: .
DNA: TGTGCCAGCAGCAGGGTCATCACTGAAGCTTTCTTT
CDR3: CASSRVITEAFF

size: many
V: TRBV3-1
J: TRBJ2-7
D: .
DNA: TGTGCCAGCAGCCAAGAAATGGGGTCCTACGAGCAGTACTTC
CDR3: CASSQEMGSYEQYF

size: few
V: TRBV11-2
J: TRBJ2-2
D: .
DNA: TGTGCCAGCAGCTTAGAGCTTTCGGGGGCGTACACCGGGGAGCTGTTTTTT
CDR3: CASSLELSGAYTGELFF

size: few
V: TRBV5-1
J: TRBJ2-7
D: .
DNA: TGCGCCAGCAGCTTGGTGCAGGGCTCCTACGAGCAGTACTTC
CDR3: CASSLVQGSYEQYF

size: many
V: TRBV4-1
J: TRBJ2-5
D: .
DNA: TGCGCCAGCAGCCATCAACCTGCGGTCGCGGGAGAGACCCAGTACTTC
CDR3: CASSHQPAVAGETQYF

size: many
V: TRBV3-2
J: TRBJ2-1
D: .
DNA: TGTGCCAGCAGCCAAGATGGGGCGGAGAGTTGCTCCTACAATGAGCAGTTCTTC
CDR3: CASSQDGAESCSYNEQFF

size: few
V: TRBV7-2
J: TRBJ2-2
D: .
DNA: TGTGCCAGCAGCTTAGAGGGGCCGCGGGCCGGGGAGCTGTTTTTT
CDR3: CASSLEGPRAGELFF

size: .
V: TRBV6-1
J: TRBJ2-4
D: .
DNA: TGTGCCAGCGGGGCGGAAGAGGGGATGGCCAAAAACATTCAGTACTTC
CDR3: CASGAEEGMAKNIQYF

size: many
V: TRBV28
J: TRBJ1-5
D: .
DNA: TGTGCCAGCACCCTATATCAGGGTCTAGTCAATCAGCCCCAGCATTTT
CDR3: CASTLYQGLVNQPQHF

size: many
V: TRBV28
J: TRBJ2-3
D: .
DNA: TGTGCCAGCACCCTAGAGGGGGGCGCCAGGGATACGCAGTATTTT
CDR3: CASTLEGGARDTQYF

size: many
V: TRBV3-1
J: TRBJ2-3
D: TRBD1
DNA: TGTGCCAGCAGCCCTCGACAGGGTACCTCGGGAGATACGCAGTATTTT
CDR3: CASSPRQGTSGDTQYF

size: many
V: TRBV6-1
J: TRBJ1-2
D: TRBD1
DNA: TGTGCCAGCATTACAGGGGGCGAGAACCATGGCTACACCTTC
CDR3: CASITGGENHGYTF

size: many
V: TRBV20-1
J: TRBJ1-2
D: .
DNA: TGCAGTGGCTATGCTAACTATGGCTACACCTTC
CDR3: CSGYANYGYTF

size: .
V: TRBV4-3
J: TRBJ2-7
D: TRBD2
DNA: TGCGCCAGCAGCCAAGTCCAGGCTAGCGGGTTCAATGAGCAGTACTTC
CDR3: CASSQVQASGFNEQYF

size: many
V: TRBV6-1
J: TRBJ1-1
D: .
DNA: TGTGCCAGCAGCCGGACCGGGGGGAACACTGAAGCTTTCTTT
CDR3: CASSRTGGNTEAFF

size: many
V: TRBV6-2/TRBV6-3
J: TRBJ2-1
D: TRBD2
DNA: TGTGCCAGCAGGACCGGGACTAGCCGGTACAATGAGCAGTTCTTC
CDR3: CASRTGTSRYNEQFF